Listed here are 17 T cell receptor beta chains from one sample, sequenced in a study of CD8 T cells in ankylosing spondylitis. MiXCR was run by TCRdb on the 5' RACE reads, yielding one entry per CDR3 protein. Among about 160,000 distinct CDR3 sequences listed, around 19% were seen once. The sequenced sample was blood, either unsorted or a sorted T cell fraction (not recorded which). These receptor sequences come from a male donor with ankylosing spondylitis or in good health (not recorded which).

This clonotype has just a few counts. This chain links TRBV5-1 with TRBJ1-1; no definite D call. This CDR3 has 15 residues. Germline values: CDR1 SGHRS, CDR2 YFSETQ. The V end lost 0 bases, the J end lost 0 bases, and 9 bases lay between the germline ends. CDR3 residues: CASSLEAALNTEAFF. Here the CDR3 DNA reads TGCGCCAGCAGCTTGGAGGCGGCCCTGAACACTGAAGCTTTCTTT.

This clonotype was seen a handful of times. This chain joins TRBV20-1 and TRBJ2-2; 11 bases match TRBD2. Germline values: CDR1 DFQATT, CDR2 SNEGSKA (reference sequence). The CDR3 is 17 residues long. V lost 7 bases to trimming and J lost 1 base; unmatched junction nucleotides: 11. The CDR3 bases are TGCAGTGTTTCGGGGCTAGCGGGAGGACTGAACACCGGGGAGCTGTTTTTT. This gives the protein CSVSGLAGGLNTGELFF.

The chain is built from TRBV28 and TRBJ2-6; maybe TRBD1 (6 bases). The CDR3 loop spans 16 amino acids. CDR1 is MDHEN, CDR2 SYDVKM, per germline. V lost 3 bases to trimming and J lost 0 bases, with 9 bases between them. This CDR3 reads CASSLDSRSGANVLTF. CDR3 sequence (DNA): TGTGCCAGCAGTTTGGACAGTCGCTCTGGGGCCAACGTCCTGACTTTC.

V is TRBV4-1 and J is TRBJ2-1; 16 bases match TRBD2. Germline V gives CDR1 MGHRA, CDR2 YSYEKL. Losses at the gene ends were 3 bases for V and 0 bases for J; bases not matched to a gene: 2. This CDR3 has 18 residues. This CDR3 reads CASSQGLAGGISYNEQFF. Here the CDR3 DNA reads TGCGCCAGCAGCCAGGGACTAGCGGGAGGGATCTCCTACAATGAGCAGTTCTTC.

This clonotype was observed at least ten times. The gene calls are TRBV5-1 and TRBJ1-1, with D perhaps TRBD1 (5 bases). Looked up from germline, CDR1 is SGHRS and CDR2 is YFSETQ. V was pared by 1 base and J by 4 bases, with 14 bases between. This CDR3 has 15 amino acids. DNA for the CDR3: TGCGCCAGCAGCTTGTGGGGCCCACAGACCACTGAAGCTTTCTTT. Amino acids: CASSLWGPQTTEAFF.

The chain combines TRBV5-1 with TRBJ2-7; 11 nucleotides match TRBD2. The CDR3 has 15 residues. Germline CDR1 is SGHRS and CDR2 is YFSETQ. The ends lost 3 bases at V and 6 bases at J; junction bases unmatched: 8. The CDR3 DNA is TGCGCCAGCAGCTCCTCTAGCGGGAGGTTGACCGAGCAGTACTTC. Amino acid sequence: CASSSSSGRLTEQYF.

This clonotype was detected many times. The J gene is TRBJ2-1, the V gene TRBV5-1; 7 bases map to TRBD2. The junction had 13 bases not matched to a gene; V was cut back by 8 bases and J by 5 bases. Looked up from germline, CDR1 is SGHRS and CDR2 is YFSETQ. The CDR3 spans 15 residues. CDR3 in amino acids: CARHFGGRIHNEQFF. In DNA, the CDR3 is TGCGCCAGACATTTCGGCGGGAGAATCCACAATGAGCAGTTCTTC.

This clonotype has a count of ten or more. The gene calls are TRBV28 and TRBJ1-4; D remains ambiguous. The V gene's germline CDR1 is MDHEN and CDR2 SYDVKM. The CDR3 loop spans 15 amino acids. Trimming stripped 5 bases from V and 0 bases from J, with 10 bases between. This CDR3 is CASSTGFATNEKLFF. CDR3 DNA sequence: TGTGCCAGCAGTACCGGGTTTGCAACTAATGAAAAACTGTTTTTT.

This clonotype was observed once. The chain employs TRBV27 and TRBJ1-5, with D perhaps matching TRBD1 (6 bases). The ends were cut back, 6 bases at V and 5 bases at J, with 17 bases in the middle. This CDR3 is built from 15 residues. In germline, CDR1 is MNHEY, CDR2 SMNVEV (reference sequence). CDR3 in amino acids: CASSKRAGDYQPQHF. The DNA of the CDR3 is TGTGCCAGCAGCAAAAGGGCAGGGGACTATCAGCCCCAGCATTTT.

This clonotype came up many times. The DNA for the CDR3 is TGTGCCACCAGTGATAGTAGCACAGATACGCAGTATTTT. It yields the protein CATSDSSTDTQYF. The gene calls are TRBV24-1 and TRBJ2-3; D is unresolved. Trimming pared 3 bases from V and 0 bases from J, leaving 3 bases between. Per germline, CDR1 KGHDR and CDR2 SFDVKD. CDR3 length equals 13 residues.

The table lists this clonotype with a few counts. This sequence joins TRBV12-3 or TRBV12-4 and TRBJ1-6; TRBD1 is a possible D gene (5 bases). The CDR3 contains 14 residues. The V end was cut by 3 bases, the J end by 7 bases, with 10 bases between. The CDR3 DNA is TGTGCCAGCAGTTTCGGGGGGAACAATTCACCCCTCCACTTT. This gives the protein CASSFGGNNSPLHF.

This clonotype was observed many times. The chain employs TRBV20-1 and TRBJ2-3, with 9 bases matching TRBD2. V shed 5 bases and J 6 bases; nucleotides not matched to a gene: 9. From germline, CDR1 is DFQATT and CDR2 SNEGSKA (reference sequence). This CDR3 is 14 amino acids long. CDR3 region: CSAGTGTSLDTQYF. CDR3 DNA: TGCAGTGCTGGAACCGGGACTAGCTTGGATACGCAGTATTTT.

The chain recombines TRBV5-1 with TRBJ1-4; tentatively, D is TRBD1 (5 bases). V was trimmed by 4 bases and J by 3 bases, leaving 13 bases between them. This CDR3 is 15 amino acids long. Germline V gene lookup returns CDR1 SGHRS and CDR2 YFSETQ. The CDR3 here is CASSPQGAANEKLFF. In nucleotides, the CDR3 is TGCGCCAGCAGCCCCCAAGGGGCGGCTAATGAAAAACTGTTTTTT.

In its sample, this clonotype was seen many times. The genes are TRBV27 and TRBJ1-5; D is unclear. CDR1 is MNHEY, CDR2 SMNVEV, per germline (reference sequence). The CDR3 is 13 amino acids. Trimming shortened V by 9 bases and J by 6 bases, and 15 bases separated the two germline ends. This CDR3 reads CASSREGGQPQHF. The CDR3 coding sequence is TGTGCCAGTTCGAGAGAGGGAGGTCAGCCCCAGCATTTT.

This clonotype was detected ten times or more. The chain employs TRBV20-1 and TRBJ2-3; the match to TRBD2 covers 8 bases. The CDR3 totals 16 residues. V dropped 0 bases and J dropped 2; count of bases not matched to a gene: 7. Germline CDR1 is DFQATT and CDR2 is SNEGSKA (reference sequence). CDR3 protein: CSARDALAGYTDTQYF. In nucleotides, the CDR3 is TGCAGTGCTAGAGATGCGCTAGCGGGCTACACAGATACGCAGTATTTT.

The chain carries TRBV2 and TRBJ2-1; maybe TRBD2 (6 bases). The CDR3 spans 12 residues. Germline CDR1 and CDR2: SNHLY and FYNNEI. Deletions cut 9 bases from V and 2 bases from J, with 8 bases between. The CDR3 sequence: CASLAAYNEQFF. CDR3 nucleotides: TGTGCCAGTTTAGCGGCCTACAATGAGCAGTTCTTC.

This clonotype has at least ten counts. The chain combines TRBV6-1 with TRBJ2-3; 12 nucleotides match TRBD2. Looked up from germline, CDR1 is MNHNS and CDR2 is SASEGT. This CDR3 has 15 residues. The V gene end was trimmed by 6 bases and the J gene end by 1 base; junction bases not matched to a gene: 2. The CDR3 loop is CASSRLAGGTDTQYF. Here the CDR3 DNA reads TGTGCCAGCAGCCGACTAGCGGGGGGCACAGATACGCAGTATTTT.